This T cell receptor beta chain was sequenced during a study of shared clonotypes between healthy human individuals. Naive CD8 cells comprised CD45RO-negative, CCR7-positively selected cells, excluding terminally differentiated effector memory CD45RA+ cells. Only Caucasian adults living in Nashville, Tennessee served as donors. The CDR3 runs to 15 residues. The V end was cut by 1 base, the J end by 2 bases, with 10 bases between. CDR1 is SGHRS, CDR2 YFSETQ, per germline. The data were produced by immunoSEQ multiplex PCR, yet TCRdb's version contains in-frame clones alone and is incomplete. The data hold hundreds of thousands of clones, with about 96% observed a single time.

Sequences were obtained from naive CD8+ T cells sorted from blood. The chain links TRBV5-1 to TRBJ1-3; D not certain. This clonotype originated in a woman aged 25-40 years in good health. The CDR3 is CASSLNLGTGNTIYF. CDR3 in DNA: TGCGCCAGCAGCTTGAACTTGGGAACTGGAAACACCATATATTTT.